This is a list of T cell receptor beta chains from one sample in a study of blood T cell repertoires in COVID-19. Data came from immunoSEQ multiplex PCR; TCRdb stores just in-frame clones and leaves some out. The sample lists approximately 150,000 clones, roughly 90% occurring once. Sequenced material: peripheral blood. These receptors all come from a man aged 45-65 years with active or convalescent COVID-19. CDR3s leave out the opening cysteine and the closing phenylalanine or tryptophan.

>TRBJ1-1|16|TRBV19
ASRRLGAPGRVDTEAF
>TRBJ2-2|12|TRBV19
ASSVPTGSGELF
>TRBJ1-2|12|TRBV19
ASIGGQSLYGYT
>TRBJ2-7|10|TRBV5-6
ASRGNSYEQY
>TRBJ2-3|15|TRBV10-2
ASSGATGAIIWDTQY
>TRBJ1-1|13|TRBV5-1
ASSLSRARDTEAF
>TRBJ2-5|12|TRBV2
ASREDRSKETQY
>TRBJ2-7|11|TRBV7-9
ASSFPAGGEQY
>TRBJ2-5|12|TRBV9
ASNIAGVVETQY
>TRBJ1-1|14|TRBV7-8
ASSLSLDRGNRAAF
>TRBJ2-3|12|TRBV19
ASSMGLNTDTQY
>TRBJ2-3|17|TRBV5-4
ASSTNLLRGGRGTDTQY
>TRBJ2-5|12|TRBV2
ASSRTGGVETQY
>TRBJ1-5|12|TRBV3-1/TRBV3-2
ASSQGVRSQPQH
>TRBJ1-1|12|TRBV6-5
ASRTDRVSTEAF
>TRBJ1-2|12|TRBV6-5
ASRHRDRGHGYT
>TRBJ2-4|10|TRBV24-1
ATSQGPNIQY
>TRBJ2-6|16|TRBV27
ASSYNTGTVMGANVLT
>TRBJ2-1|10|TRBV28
ASSSGATPPF
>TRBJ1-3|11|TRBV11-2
ASSPNREGTIY
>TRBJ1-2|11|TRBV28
ASSPGTYYGYT
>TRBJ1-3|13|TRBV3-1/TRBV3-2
ASSQGQRPGNTIY